The rows below give T cell receptor beta chains drawn from one sample of a study of monozygotic twins with inflammatory bowel disease. TCRdb re-called the 5' RACE reads, yielding one record per CDR3 amino acid sequence without DNA. The sample features some 300,000 distinct CDR3 sequences, with over 5% in its top ten. The sequenced material came from blood. The source is a human donor with ulcerative colitis or Crohn's disease, or a healthy co-twin of an affected twin (not recorded which). The CDR3 runs from the conserved cysteine through the conserved F or W. Each record gives: J gene, V gene, CDR3 protein.

TRBJ2-7 | TRBV19 | CASSTRQASEQYF
TRBJ1-2 | TRBV5-1 | CASSLEPGTTGGGYTF
TRBJ2-7 | TRBV6-1 | CASRAGGGVYEQYF
TRBJ1-4 | TRBV7-2 | CASSLWTGGNEKLFF
TRBJ1-4 | TRBV28 | CASSFRLYEKLFF
TRBJ2-7 | TRBV28 | CASSPAGQRNYEQYF
TRBJ2-3 | TRBV4-1 | CASCLAGLSTDTQYF
TRBJ2-7 | TRBV6-5 | CASSYPSVAGHEQYF
TRBJ1-6 | TRBV20-1 | CSAREFRSFSPLHF
TRBJ2-3 | TRBV13 | CASSYPRAGSTDTQYF
TRBJ2-7 | TRBV19 | CASSIGPVPYEQYF
TRBJ1-2 | TRBV5-1 | CASSSGQTQANYGYTF
TRBJ2-7 | TRBV6-2/TRBV6-3 | CASGTLGQGAKEQYF
TRBJ2-3 | TRBV7-9 | CASSLDRGAPTDTQYF
TRBJ2-1 | TRBV20-1 | CSASRTMGYNEQFF
TRBJ1-5 | TRBV7-2 | CASSLNSFNQPQHF
TRBJ2-7 | TRBV30 | CAWSRGQSVEQYF
TRBJ2-2 | TRBV20-1 | CSADRGQNTGELFF
TRBJ2-3 | TRBV20-1 | CSASPTDTQYF
TRBJ1-1 | TRBV12-3/TRBV12-4 | CASTLGGGAEAFF
TRBJ2-1 | TRBV4-3 | CASSQDRSYEQFF
TRBJ2-1 | TRBV20-1 | CSARDGTSGRNEQFF
TRBJ2-1 | TRBV12-3/TRBV12-4 | CASTTTSGVYNEQFF
TRBJ2-1 | TRBV4-3 | CASSQDPAGLADYNEQFF
TRBJ1-1 | TRBV7-2 | CASSLRGSGAFF
TRBJ2-3 | TRBV7-2 | CASSLNGRASDTQYF
TRBJ1-6 | TRBV19 | CASSMEVNSPLHF
TRBJ2-5 | TRBV11-2 | CASSLSGGIRETQYF
TRBJ2-7 | TRBV7-9 | CASSRDTAYEQYF
TRBJ2-2 | TRBV18 | CASSPYRTNTGELFF
TRBJ2-1 | TRBV2 | CASSGGWIATVGLF
TRBJ2-3 | TRBV5-1 | CASAQRDSMADTQYF
TRBJ1-4 | TRBV18 | CASSPTGNNEKLFF
TRBJ2-7 | TRBV5-4 | CASSWAAGGIYEQYF
TRBJ2-1 | TRBV27 | CASSGLARSYNEQFF
TRBJ2-7 | TRBV25-1 | CASSGTGDYEQYF
TRBJ1-2 | TRBV19 | CASRRQGNDYTF
TRBJ2-3 | TRBV7-2 | CASGRPGHWYSDTQYF
TRBJ2-5 | TRBV5-1 | CASSETSGFQETQYF
TRBJ1-5 | TRBV20-1 | CSALSSGGGPQHF
TRBJ2-7 | TRBV11-2 | CASSLYGAEAYEQYF
TRBJ2-7 | TRBV7-2 | CASSTEQGLGYEQYF
TRBJ2-1 | TRBV5-1 | CASSPLDRANEQFF
TRBJ2-2 | TRBV4-2 | CASSQKPRDPRELFF
TRBJ1-1 | TRBV7-9 | CASSLPQTGAAEAFF
TRBJ1-6 | TRBV6-5 | CASSYVGGSRSPLHF
TRBJ2-6 | TRBV6-5 | CATTKGANVLTF
TRBJ2-1 | TRBV7-2 | CASSRSAQGAGQFF
TRBJ1-6 | TRBV7-9 | CASSLDGTGAYNSPLHF
TRBJ2-7 | TRBV5-1 | CASSKGLELSMDEQYF
TRBJ1-2 | TRBV6-5 | CASSQTGVYGYTF
TRBJ2-3 | TRBV7-2 | CASSADRGQAGTQYF
TRBJ2-1 | TRBV5-1 | CASSGDSGSYNEQFF